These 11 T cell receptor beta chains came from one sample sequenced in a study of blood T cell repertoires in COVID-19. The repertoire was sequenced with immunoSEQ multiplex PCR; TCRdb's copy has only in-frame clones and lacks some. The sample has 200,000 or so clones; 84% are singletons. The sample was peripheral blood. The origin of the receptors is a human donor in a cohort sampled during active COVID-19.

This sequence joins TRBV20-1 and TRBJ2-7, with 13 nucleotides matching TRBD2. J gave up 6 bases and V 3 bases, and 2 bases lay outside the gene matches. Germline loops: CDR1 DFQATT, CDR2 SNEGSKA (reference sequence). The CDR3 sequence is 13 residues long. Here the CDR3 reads CSASRLAGGEQYV. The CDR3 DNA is TGCAGTGCTAGTAGACTAGCGGGGGGCGAGCAGTACGTC.

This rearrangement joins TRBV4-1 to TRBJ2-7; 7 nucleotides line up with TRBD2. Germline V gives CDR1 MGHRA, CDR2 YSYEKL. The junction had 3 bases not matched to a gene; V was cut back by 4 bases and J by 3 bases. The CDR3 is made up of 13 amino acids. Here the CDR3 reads CASSRSGNYEQYF. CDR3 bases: TGCGCCAGCAGCCGGAGCGGGAACTACGAGCAGTACTTC.

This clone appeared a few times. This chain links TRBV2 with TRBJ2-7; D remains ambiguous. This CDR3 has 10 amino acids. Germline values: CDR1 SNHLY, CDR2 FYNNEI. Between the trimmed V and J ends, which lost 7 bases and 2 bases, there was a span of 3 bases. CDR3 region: CASTAYEQYV. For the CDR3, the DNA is TGTGCCAGCACCGCCTACGAGCAGTACGTC.

The CDR3 loop reads CASSPPDFSGNTIYF. For the CDR3, the DNA is TGTGCCAGCTCACCACCGGACTTCTCTGGAAACACCATATATTTT. J is TRBJ1-3 and V is TRBV18; D not certain. V lost 0 bases and J lost 0, with 6 bases in between. Per the germline V gene, CDR1 is KGHSH and CDR2 is LQKENI. The CDR3 has 15 amino acids.

In DNA, the CDR3 is TGTGCCAGCAGCCAAGAAGCGGATAACACCGGGGAGCTGTTTTTT. This translates into CASSQEADNTGELFF. The chain recombines TRBV3-1 (or the pseudogene TRBV3-2) with TRBJ2-2, with D possibly matching TRBD2 (5 bases). CDR3 length: 15 amino acids. V was cut by 0 bases and J by 2 bases, with 7 bases left in between. CDR1 LGHDT and CDR2 YNNKEL come from the germline V gene (reference sequence).

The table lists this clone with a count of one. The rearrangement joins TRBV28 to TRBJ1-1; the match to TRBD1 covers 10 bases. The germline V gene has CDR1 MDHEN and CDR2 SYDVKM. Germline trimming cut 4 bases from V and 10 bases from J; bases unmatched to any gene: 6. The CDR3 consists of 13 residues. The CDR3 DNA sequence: TGTGCCAGCAGTTCCCCGGGACAGGGGTTAGCTTTCTTT. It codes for CASSSPGQGLAFF.

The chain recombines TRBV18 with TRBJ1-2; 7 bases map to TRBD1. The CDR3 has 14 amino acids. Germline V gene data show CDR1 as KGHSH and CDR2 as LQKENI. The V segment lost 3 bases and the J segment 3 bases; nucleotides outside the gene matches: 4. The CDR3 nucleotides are TGTGCCAGCTCACCTAAAGGACAGGACTATGGCTACACCTTC. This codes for CASSPKGQDYGYTF.

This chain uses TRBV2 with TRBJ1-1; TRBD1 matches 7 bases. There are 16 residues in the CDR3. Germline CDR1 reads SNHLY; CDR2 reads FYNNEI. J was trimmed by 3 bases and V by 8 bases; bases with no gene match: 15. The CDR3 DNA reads TGTGCCAGCCTTCCCACAGTGCAGACAGGGTACACTGAAGCTTTCTTT. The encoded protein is CASLPTVQTGYTEAFF.

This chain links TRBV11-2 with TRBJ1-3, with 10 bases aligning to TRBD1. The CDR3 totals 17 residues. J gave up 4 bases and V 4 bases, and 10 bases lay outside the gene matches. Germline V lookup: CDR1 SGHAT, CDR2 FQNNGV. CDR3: CASSSGTGDYPGNTIYF. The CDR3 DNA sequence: TGTGCCAGCAGCTCCGGGACAGGGGATTATCCCGGAAACACCATATATTTT. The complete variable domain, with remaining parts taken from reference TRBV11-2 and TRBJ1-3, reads EAGVAQSPRYKIIEKRQSVAFWCNPISGHATLYWYQQILGQGPKLLIQFQNNGVVDDSQLPKDRFSAERLKGVDSTLKIQPAKLEDSAVYLCASSSGTGDYPGNTIYFGEGSWLTVV.

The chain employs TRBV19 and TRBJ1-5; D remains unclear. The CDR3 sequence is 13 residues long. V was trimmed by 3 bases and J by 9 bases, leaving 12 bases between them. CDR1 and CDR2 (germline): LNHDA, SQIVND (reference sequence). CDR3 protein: CASSMSGTPPQHF. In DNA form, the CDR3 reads TGTGCCAGTAGTATGAGCGGTACCCCGCCCCAGCATTTT. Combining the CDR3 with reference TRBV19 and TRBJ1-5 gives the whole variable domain DGGITQSPKYLFRKEGQNVTLSCEQNLNHDAMYWYRQDPGQGLRLIYYSQIVNDFQKGDIAEGYSVSREKKESFPLTVTSAQKNPTAFYLCASSMSGTPPQHFGDGTRLSIL.

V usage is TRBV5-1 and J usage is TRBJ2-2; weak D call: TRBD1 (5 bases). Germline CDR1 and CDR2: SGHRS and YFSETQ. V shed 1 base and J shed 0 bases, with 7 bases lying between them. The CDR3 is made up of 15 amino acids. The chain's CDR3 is CASSLKDTNTGELFF. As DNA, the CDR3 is TGCGCCAGCAGCTTGAAGGACACGAACACCGGGGAGCTGTTTTTT.